The 8 T cell receptor beta chains below all came from one sample that was sequenced in a study of blood T cell repertoires in COVID-19. Assay used: immunoSEQ multiplex PCR; TCRdb lists only in-frame clones, some missing. The sample includes about 160,000 clones, roughly 80% of them seen just once. The material sequenced was peripheral blood. The receptor source for this set is a woman aged 80 or over with acute or convalescent COVID-19.

The chain couples TRBV7-3 to TRBJ1-1, with 7 bases matching TRBD1. CDR1 and CDR2 from the germline V gene are SGHTA and FQGTGA. The CDR3 runs to 14 residues. Trimming removed 2 bases from V and 4 bases from J; junction bases left unmatched: 4. CDR3 coding DNA: TGTGCCAGCAGCTTACAGGGGGTTGGCACTGAAGCTTTCTTT. This codes for CASSLQGVGTEAFF.

The chain recombines TRBV6-5 with TRBJ2-1; TRBD1 might be the D (6 bases). The CDR3 runs to 15 residues. Looked up from germline, CDR1 is MNHEY and CDR2 is SVGAGI. V was clipped by 10 bases and J by 3 bases, with 19 bases between them. The CDR3 DNA reads TGTGCCACCCCCGATCGGGACACGGGCTACAATGAGCAGTTCTTC. This codes for CATPDRDTGYNEQFF.

The CDR3 DNA reads as TGTGCCAGCAGTTTTCATTCGACTAGCGGTGAGCAGTTCTTC. Protein product: CASSFHSTSGEQFF. This sequence joins TRBV28 and TRBJ2-1; 9 bases agree with TRBD2. The CDR3 loop spans 14 amino acids. The germline V gene has CDR1 MDHEN and CDR2 SYDVKM. The trim removed 3 bases at V and 9 bases at J, leaving 6 bases unmatched.

This sequence joins TRBV2 and TRBJ1-3; D is unresolved. The CDR3 covers 14 residues. The V and J ends lost 4 bases and 2 bases respectively, with 9 bases between them. CDR1 SNHLY and CDR2 FYNNEI come from the germline V gene. This chain's CDR3 is CASSANQAGNTIYF. The CDR3 DNA reads TGTGCCAGCAGTGCGAACCAGGCTGGAAACACCATATATTTT.

This clone was seen only a few times. Here the CDR3 reads CASSYAGSSYGYTF. DNA for the CDR3: TGTGCCAGCAGTTACGCAGGGTCCTCCTATGGCTACACCTTC. The chain has TRBV6-5 and TRBJ1-2; D possibly corresponds to TRBD1 (5 bases). CDR1 is MNHEY and CDR2 is SVGAGI in the germline V gene. The CDR3 has 14 residues. Trimming shortened V by 2 bases and J by 4 bases, and 11 bases separated the two germline ends.

V gene TRBV7-9 combines with J gene TRBJ1-5, with 7 positions matching TRBD1. Germline values: CDR1 SEHNR, CDR2 FQNEAQ (reference sequence). Losses at the gene ends were 4 bases for V and 5 bases for J; bases not matched to a gene: 11. The CDR3 consists of 16 residues. The CDR3 sequence is CASSSGGGDRDQPQHF. CDR3 DNA: TGTGCCAGCAGCTCCGGTGGAGGGGACAGAGATCAGCCCCAGCATTTT.

The chain joins TRBV28 to TRBJ1-6, with 7 bases aligning to TRBD1. This CDR3 contains 14 residues. The V and J ends lost 5 bases and 7 bases, in that order; junction bases with no gene match: 5. The germline CDR1 and CDR2 sequences are MDHEN and SYDVKM. Here the CDR3 DNA reads TGTGCCAGCAGTCGGGACAGCACGAATTCACCCCTCCACTTT. Translation: CASSRDSTNSPLHF.

J is TRBJ1-2 and V is TRBV27; TRBD1 is a possible D gene (6 bases). CDR3 size: 15 residues. The V end lost 3 bases, the J end lost 4 bases, and 15 bases lay between the germline ends. Germline values: CDR1 MNHEY, CDR2 SMNVEV (reference sequence). For the CDR3, the DNA is TGTGCCAGCAGTTTTAAGACAGGTGGGATCTATGGCTACACCTTC. Translation: CASSFKTGGIYGYTF.